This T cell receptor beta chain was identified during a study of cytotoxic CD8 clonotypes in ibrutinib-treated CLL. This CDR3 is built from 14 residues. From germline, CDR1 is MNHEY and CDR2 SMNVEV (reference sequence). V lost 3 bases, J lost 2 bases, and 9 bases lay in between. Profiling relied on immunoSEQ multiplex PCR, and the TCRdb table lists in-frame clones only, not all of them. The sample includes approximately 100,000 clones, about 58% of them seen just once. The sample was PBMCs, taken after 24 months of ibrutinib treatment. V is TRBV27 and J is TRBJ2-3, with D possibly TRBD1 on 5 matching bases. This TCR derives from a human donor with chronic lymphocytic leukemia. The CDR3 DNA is TGTGCCAGCAGTTTTGTGACAGACACAGATACGCAGTATTTT. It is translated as CASSFVTDTDTQYF.